These T cell receptor beta chains were read from a single sample in a study of blood T cell repertoires in COVID-19. Produced via immunoSEQ multiplex PCR; TCRdb's table is partial and in-frame only. Of 150,000 to 250,000 clones in the sample, just under 85% were seen once. Material: peripheral blood. Source of these receptors: a human donor with acute or convalescent COVID-19. The donor label of this sample is uncertain. The conserved cysteine and the conserved F or W are not part of the CDR3 here.

cdr3_length | j_call | v_call | cdr3_aa
14 | TRBJ2-7 | TRBV15 | ATSRSWDRGGYEQY
12 | TRBJ2-3 | TRBV27 | ASSFWGGSDTQY
13 | TRBJ2-2 | TRBV4-2 | ASTRQADATGELF
12 | TRBJ1-1 | TRBV5-8 | ASSLGTGRTEAF
13 | TRBJ1-2 | TRBV5-1 | ASSDRTGGSYGYT
13 | TRBJ2-1 | TRBV9 | ASSPGLAVLNEQF
19 | TRBJ2-4 | TRBV4-1 | ASSQDPSLAGGWGAKNIQY
15 | TRBJ2-1 | TRBV7-9 | ASSGLIPGTLSNEQF
13 | TRBJ2-7 | TRBV7-2 | ASSSSWGPTYEQY
13 | TRBJ1-1 | TRBV16 | ASSLPGQGATEAF
11 | TRBJ2-5 | TRBV7-9 | ASSPSAGETQY
13 | TRBJ2-5 | TRBV27 | ASSFFSGSRETQY